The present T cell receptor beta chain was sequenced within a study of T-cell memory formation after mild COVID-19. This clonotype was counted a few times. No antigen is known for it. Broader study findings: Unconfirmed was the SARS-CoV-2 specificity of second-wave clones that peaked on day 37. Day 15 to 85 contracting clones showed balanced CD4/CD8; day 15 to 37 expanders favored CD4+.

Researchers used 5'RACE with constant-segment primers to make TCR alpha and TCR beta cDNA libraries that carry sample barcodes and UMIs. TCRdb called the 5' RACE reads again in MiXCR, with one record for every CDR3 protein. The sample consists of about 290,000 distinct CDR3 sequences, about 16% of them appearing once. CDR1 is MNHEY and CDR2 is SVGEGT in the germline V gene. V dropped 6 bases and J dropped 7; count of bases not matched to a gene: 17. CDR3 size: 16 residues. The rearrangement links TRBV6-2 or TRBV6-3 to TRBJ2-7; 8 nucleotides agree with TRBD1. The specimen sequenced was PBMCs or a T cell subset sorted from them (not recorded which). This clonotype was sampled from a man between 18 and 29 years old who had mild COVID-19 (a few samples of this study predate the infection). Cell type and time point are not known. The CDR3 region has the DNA TGTGCCAGCAGACGGGACAGGCTCCTCTCTGGGTGGGAGCAGTACTTC. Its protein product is CASRRDRLLSGWEQYF.